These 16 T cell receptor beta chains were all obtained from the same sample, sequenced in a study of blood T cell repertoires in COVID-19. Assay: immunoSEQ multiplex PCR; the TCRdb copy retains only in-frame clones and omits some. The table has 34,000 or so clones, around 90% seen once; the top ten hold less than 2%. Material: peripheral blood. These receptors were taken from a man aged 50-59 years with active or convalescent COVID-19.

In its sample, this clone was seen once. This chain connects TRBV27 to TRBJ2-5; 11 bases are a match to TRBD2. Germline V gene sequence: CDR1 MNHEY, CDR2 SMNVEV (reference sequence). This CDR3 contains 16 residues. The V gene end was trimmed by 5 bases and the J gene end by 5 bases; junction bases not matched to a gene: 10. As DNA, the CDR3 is TGTGCCAGCAGTCCATTCAGTAGCGGGAGGGGGGAGACCCAGTACTTC. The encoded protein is CASSPFSSGRGETQYF.

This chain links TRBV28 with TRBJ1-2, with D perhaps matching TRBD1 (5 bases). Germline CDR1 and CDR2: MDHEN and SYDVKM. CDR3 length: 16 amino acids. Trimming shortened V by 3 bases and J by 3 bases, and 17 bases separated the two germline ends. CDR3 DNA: TGTGCCAGCAGTTTGACCGTCCAGGACACCTACTATGGCTACACCTTC. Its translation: CASSLTVQDTYYGYTF.

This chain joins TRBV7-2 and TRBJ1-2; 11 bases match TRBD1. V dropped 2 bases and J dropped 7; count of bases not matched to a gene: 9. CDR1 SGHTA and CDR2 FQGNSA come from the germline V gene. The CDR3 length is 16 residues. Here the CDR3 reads CASSLNAGQGVGGYTF. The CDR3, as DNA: TGTGCCAGCAGCTTAAACGCGGGACAGGGGGTGGGTGGCTACACCTTC.

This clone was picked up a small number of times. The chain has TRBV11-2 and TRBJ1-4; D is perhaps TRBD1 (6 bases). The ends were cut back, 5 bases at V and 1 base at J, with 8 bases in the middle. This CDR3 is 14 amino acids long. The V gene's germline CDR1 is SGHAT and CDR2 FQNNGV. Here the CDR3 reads CASSARGTNEKLFF. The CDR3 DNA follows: TGTGCCAGCAGCGCCAGGGGAACTAATGAAAAACTGTTTTTT. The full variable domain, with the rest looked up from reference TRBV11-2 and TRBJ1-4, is EAGVAQSPRYKIIEKRQSVAFWCNPISGHATLYWYQQILGQGPKLLIQFQNNGVVDDSQLPKDRFSAERLKGVDSTLKIQPAKLEDSAVYLCASSARGTNEKLFFGSGTQLSVL.

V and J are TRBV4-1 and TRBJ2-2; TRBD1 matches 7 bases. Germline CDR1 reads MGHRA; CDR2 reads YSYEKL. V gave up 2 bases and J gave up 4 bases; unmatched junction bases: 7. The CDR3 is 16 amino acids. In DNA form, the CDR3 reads TGCGCCAGCAGCCAACACAGGGGTAGTATCACCGGGGAGCTGTTTTTT. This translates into CASSQHRGSITGELFF.

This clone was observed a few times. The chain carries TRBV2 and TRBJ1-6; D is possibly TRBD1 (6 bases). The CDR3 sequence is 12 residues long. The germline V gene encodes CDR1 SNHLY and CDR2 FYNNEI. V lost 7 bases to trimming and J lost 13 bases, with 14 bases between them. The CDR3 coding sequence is TGTGCCAGCACAGGACAGTTGGATCCCCTCCACTTT. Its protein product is CASTGQLDPLHF.

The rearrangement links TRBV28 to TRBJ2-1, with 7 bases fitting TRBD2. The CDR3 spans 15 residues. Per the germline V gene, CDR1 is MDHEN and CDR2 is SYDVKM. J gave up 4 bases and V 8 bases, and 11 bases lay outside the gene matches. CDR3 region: CASVGGTGGYNEQFF. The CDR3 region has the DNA TGTGCCAGCGTCGGGGGGACCGGGGGTTACAATGAGCAGTTCTTC.

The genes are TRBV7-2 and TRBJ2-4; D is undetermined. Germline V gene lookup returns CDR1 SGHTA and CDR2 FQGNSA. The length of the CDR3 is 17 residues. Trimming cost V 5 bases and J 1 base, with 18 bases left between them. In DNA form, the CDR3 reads TGTGCCAGCAGCCCAGTCGTCGGAGCCGGGGCCAAAAACATTCAGTACTTC. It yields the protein CASSPVVGAGAKNIQYF.

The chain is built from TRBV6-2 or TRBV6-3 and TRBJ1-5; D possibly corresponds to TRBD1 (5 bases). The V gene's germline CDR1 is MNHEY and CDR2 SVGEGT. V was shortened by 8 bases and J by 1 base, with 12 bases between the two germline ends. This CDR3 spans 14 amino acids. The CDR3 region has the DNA TGTGCCAGCTGCCCCGCAGGGAGCAATCAGCCCCAGCATTTT. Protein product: CASCPAGSNQPQHF.

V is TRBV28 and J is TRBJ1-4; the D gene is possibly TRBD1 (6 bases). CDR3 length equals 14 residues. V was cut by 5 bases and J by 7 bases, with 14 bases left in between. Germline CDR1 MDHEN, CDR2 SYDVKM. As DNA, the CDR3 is TGTGCCAGCAGTACCACCGGGGGGCGTGAAAAACTGTTTTTT. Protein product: CASSTTGGREKLFF. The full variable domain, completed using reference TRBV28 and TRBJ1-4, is DVKVTQSSRYLVKRTGEKVFLECVQDMDHENMFWYRQDPGLGLRLIYFSYDVKMKEKGDIPEGYSVSREKKERFSLILESASTNQTSMYLCASSTTGGREKLFFGSGTQLSVL.

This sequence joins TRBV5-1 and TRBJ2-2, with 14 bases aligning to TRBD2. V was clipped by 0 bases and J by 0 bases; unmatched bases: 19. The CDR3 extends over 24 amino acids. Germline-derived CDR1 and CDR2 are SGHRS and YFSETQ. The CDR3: CASSLGLAGGTRQDPSTNTGELFF. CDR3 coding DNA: TGCGCCAGCAGCTTGGGACTAGCGGGAGGGACAAGACAAGACCCATCGACGAACACCGGGGAGCTGTTTTTT.

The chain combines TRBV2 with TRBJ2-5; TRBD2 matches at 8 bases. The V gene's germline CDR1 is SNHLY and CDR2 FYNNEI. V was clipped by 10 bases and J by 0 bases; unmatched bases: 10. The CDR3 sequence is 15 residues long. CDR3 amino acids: CAIPRGGRHQETQYF. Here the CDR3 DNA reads TGTGCCATCCCGAGGGGCGGGAGGCACCAAGAGACCCAGTACTTC.

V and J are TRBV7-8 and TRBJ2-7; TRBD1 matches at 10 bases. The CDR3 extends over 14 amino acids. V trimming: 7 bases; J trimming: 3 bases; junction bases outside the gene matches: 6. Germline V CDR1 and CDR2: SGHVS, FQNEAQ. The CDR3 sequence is CASTMGTGVYEQYF. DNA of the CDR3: TGTGCCAGCACCATGGGGACAGGGGTCTACGAGCAGTACTTC.

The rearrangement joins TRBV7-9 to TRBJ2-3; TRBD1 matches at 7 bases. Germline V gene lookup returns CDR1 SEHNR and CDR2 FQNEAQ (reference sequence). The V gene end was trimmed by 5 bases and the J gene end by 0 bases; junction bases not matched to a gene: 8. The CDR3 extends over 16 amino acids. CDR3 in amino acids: CASSPLTGFSTDTQYF. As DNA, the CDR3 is TGTGCCAGCAGCCCCCTGACAGGGTTTAGCACAGATACGCAGTATTTT.

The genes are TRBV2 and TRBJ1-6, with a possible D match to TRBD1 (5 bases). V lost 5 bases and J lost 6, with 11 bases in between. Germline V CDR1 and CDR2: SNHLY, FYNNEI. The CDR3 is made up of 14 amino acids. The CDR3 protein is CASSPGLTNSPLHF. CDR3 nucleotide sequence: TGTGCCAGCAGTCCGGGACTTACTAATTCACCCCTCCACTTT.

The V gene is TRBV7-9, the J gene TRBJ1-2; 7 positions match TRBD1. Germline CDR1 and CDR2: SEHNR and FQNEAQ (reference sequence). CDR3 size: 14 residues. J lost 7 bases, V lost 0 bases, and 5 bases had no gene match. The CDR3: CASSLAGGAGGYTF. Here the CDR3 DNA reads TGTGCCAGCAGCTTAGCAGGGGGCGCGGGTGGCTACACCTTC.